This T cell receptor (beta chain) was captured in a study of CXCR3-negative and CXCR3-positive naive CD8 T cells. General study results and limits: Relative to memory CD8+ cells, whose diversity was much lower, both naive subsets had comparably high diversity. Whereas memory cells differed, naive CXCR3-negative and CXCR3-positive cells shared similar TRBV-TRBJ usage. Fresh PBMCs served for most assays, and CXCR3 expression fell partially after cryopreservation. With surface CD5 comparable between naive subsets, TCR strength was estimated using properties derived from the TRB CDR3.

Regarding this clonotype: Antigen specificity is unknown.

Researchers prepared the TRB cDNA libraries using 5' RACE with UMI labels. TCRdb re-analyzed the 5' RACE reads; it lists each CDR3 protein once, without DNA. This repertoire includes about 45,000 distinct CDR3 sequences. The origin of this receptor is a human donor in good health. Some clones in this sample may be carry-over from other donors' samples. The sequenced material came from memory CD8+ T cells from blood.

The chain's CDR3 is CASNSGLAEVETQYF. The chain uses TRBV12-3 or TRBV12-4 and TRBJ2-5; without DNA, the TCRdb call of TRBD2 cannot be checked. The CDR3 has 15 amino acids.